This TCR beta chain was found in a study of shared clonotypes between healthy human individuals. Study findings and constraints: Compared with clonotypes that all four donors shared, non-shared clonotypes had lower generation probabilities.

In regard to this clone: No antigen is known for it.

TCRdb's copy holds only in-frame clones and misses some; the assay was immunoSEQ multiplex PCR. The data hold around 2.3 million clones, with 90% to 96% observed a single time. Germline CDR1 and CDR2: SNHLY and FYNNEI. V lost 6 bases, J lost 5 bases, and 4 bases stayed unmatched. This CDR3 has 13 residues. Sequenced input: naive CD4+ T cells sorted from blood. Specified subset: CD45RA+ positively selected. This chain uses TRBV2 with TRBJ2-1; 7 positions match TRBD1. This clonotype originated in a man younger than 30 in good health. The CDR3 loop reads CASRRDSNNEQFF. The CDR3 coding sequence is TGTGCCAGCAGAAGGGACAGCAACAATGAGCAGTTCTTC.